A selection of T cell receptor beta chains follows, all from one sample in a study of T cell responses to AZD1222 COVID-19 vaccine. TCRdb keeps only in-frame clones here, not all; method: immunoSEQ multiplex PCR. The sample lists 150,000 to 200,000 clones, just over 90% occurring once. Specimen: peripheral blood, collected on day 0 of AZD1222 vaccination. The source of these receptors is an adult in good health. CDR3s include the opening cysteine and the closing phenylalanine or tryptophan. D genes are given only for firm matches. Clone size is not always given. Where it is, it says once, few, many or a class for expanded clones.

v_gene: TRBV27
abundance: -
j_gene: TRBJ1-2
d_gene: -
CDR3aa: CASSLEGNYGYTF
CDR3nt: TGTGCCAGCAGCCTCGAGGGTAACTATGGCTACACCTTC

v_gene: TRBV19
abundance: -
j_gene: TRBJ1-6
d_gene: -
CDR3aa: CASSPVGIYNSPLHF
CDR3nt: TGTGCCAGTAGTCCGGTGGGAATCTATAATTCACCCCTCCACTTT

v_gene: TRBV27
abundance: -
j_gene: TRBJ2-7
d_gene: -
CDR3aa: CASSSGRGEQYF
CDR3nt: TGTGCCAGCAGCAGCGGAAGGGGCGAGCAGTACTTC

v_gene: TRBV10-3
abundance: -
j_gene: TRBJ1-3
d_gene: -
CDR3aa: CAISEGLGGRNGNTIYF
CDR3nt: TGTGCCATCAGTGAGGGGCTGGGGGGCAGGAATGGAAACACCATATATTTT

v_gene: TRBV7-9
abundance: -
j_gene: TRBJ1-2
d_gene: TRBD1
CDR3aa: CASSFGWGTGYRGYTF
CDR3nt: TGTGCCAGCAGCTTTGGGTGGGGGACAGGGTATCGTGGCTACACCTTC

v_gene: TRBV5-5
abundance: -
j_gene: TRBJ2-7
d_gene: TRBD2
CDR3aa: CASSMGPAGGRLYEQYF
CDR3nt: TGTGCCAGCAGCATGGGACCCGCTGGCGGGAGGCTCTACGAGCAGTACTTC

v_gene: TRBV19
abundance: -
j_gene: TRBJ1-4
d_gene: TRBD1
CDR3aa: CASSTGGATNEKLFF
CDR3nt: TGTGCCAGTAGTACAGGGGGTGCAACTAATGAAAAACTGTTTTTT

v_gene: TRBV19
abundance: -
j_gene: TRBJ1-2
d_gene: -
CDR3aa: CASSIIGQGYGYTF
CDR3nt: TGTGCCAGTAGTATAATCGGGCAGGGTTATGGCTACACCTTC

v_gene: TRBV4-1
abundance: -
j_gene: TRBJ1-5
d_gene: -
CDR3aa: CASSRDVGNQPQHF
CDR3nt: TGCGCCAGCAGCCGCGACGTGGGCAATCAGCCCCAGCATTTT

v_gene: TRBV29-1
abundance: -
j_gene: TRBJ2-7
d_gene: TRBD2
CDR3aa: CSVFERDYPYEQYF
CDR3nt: TGCAGCGTCTTTGAGCGGGACTACCCCTACGAGCAGTACTTC

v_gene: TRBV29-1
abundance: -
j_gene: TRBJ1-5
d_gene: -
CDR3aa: CSVAVGDRNQPQHF
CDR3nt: TGCAGCGTTGCGGTCGGAGACCGCAATCAGCCCCAGCATTTT

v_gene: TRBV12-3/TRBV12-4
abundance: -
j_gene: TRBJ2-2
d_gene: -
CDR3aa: CASSLNTGELFF
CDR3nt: TGTGCCAGCAGTTTAAACACCGGGGAGCTGTTTTTT

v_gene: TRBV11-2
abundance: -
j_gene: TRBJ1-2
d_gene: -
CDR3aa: CASSLSPSYGYTF
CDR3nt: TGTGCCAGCAGCTTAAGCCCCAGCTATGGCTACACCTTC

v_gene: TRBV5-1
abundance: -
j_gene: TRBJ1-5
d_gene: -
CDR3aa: CANSLEWGNQPQHF
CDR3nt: TGCGCCAACAGCTTGGAGTGGGGGAATCAGCCCCAGCATTTT

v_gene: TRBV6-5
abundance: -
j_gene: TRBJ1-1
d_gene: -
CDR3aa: CASTVTGSEAFF
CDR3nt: TGTGCCAGCACCGTAACAGGGAGTGAAGCTTTCTTT

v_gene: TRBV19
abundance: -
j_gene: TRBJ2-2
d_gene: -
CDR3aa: CASSIKAPINTGELFF
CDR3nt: TGTGCCAGTAGTATCAAGGCACCCATAAACACCGGGGAGCTGTTTTTT

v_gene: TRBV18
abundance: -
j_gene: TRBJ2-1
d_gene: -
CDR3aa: CASSPSSAGKVQFF
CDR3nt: TGTGCCAGCTCACCCTCGTCCGCCGGGAAAGTGCAGTTCTTC

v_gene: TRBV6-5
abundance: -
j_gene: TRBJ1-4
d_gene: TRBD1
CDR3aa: CASSPQTGVNEKLFF
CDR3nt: TGTGCCAGCAGCCCCCAAACAGGGGTAAATGAAAAACTGTTTTTT

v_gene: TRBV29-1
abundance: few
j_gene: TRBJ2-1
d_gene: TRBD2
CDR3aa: CSVDGTSGYNWDEQFF
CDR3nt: TGCAGCGTCGACGGGACTAGCGGTTACAATTGGGATGAGCAGTTCTTC

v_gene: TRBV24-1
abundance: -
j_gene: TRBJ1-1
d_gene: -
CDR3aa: CATSDPRGNTEAFF
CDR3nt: TGTGCCACCAGTGACCCCCGGGGGAACACTGAAGCTTTCTTT

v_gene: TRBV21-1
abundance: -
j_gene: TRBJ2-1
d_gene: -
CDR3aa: CASSRRLADTYNEQFF
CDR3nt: TGTGCCAGCAGCCGGCGGCTAGCGGATACGTACAATGAGCAGTTCTTC

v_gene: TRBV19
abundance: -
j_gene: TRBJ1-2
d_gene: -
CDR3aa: CASSITNYGYTF
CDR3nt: TGTGCCAGTAGTATCACTAACTATGGCTACACCTTC

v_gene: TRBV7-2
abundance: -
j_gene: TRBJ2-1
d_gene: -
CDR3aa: CASSLESRNWEFF
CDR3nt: TGTGCCAGCAGCTTAGAGTCCCGAAACTGGGAATTCTTC

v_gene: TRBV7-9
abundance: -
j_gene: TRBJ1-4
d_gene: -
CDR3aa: CASSLAGSSSRGHEKLFF
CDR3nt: TGTGCCAGCAGCTTAGCTGGGTCCTCTAGCAGGGGTCATGAAAAACTGTTTTTT

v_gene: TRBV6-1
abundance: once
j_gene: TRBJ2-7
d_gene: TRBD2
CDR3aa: CASSEAGTSGRSNSYEQYF
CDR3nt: TGTGCCAGCAGTGAAGCGGGAACTAGCGGGAGGAGTAATTCCTACGAGCAGTACTTC

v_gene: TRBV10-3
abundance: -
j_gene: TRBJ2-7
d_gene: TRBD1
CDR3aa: CAISDTVDRTNYEQYF
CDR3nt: TGTGCCATCAGTGACACTGTGGACAGGACAAACTACGAGCAGTACTTC

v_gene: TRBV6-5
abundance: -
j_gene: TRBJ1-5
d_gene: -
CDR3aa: CASSSSTTGNQPQHF
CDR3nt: TGTGCCAGCAGCTCCAGTACTACAGGGAATCAGCCCCAGCATTTT

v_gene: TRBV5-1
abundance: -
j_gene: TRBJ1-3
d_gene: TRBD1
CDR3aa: CASSITTGAGNTIYF
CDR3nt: TGCGCCAGCAGCATCACGACAGGGGCTGGAAACACCATATATTTT

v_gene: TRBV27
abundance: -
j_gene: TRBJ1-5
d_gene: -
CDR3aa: CASSPDTAGTNQPQHF
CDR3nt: TGTGCCAGCTCCCCGGACACCGCAGGGACCAATCAGCCCCAGCATTTT

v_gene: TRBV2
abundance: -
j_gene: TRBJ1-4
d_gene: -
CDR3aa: CASRADGNEKLFF
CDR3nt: TGTGCCAGCAGGGCAGACGGTAATGAAAAACTGTTTTTT

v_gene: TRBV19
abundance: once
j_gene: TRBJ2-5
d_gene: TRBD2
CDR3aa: CASSIRDRSIAGGRVRETQYF
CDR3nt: TGTGCCAGTAGTATCCGGGACAGGTCTATAGCGGGAGGGCGGGTGAGAGAGACCCAGTACTTC

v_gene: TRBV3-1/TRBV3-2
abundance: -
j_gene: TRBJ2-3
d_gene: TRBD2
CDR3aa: CASSQLAGGHTDTQYF
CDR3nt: TGTGCCAGCAGCCAGCTAGCGGGAGGTCACACAGATACGCAGTATTTT

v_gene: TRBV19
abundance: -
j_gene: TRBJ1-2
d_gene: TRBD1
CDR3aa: CASSIAPPGQMLNYGYTF
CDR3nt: TGTGCCAGTAGTATAGCGCCACCGGGACAGATGCTAAACTATGGCTACACCTTC

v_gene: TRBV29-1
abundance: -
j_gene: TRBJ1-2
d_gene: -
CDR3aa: CSVDMVRGVYGYTF
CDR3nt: TGCAGCGTTGACATGGTTAGAGGAGTCTATGGCTACACCTTC

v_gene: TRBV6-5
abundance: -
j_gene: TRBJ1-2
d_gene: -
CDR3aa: CASSLTGKAGYTF
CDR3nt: TGTGCCAGCAGTCTGACTGGGAAGGCTGGCTACACCTTC

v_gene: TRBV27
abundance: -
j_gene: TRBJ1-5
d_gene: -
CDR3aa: CASSFTGRNQPQHF
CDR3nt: TGTGCCAGCAGTTTTACAGGACGCAATCAGCCCCAGCATTTT

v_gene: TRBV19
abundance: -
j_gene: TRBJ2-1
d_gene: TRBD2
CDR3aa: CASSIFRTSGYNEQFF
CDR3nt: TGTGCCAGTAGTATATTCAGGACTAGCGGATACAATGAGCAGTTCTTC

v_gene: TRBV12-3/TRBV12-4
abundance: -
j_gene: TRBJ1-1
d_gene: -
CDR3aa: CASSRNGAEAFF
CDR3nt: TGTGCCAGCAGTCGCAATGGAGCTGAAGCTTTCTTT

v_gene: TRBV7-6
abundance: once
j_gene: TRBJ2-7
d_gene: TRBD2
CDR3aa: CASSLGVRTSDEQYF
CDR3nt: TGTGCCAGCAGCTTAGGTGTGCGGACTAGCGACGAGCAGTACTTC

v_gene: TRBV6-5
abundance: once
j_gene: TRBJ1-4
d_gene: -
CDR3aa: CASRLSRDGSGKLFF
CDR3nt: TGTGCCAGCAGATTGAGCCGGGACGGCTCTGGGAAACTGTTTTTT

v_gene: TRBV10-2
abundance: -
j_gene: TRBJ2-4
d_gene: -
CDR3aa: CASRASLGGAKNIQYF
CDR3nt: TGCGCCAGCCGCGCGAGCCTTGGGGGGGCCAAAAACATTCAGTACTTC

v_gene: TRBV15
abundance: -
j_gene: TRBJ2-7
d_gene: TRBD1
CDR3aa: CATSRTGGLYEQYF
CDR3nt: TGTGCCACCAGCAGGACAGGGGGCCTCTACGAGCAGTACTTC

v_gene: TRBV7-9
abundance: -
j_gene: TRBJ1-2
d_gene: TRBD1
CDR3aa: CASSLRDRGVYTF
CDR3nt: TGTGCCAGCAGCCTCCGGGACAGGGGAGTTTACACCTTC

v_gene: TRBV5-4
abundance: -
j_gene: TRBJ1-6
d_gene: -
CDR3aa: CASSYLTGSYNSPLHF
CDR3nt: TGTGCCAGCAGCTATTTGACAGGCTCCTATAATTCACCCCTCCACTTT

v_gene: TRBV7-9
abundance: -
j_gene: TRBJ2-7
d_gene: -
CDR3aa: CASSRALPHEQYF
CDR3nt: TGTGCCAGCAGCCGCGCCCTTCCCCACGAGCAGTACTTC

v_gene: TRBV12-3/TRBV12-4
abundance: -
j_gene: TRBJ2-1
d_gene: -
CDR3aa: CASSLEKSTGQFF
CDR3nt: TGTGCCAGCAGTTTAGAGAAAAGTACGGGGCAGTTCTTC

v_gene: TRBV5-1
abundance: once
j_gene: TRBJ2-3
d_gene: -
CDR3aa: CASSLLRGITDTQYF
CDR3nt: TGCGCCAGCAGCTTGTTGAGGGGTATCACAGATACGCAGTATTTT

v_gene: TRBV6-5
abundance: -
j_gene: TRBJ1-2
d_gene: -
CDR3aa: CAEGGREAYGYTF
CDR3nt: TGTGCAGAGGGGGGCCGAGAAGCCTATGGCTACACCTTC

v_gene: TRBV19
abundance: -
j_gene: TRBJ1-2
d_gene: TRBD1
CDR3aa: CASSPSPGQSYGYTF
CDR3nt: TGTGCCAGTAGTCCCTCCCCGGGACAGTCCTATGGCTACACCTTC

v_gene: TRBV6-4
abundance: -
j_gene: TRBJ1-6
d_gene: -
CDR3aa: CASSVQGHNSPLHF
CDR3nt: TGTGCCAGCAGTGTACAGGGCCATAATTCACCCCTCCACTTT

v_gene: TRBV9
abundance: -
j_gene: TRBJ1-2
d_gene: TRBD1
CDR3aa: CASSVEAGGFNYGYTF
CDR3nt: TGTGCCAGCAGCGTAGAGGCAGGGGGCTTTAACTATGGCTACACCTTC

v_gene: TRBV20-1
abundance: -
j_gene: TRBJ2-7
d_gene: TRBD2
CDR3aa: CSASSTSGYEQYF
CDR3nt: TGCAGTGCTAGTTCGACTAGCGGCTACGAGCAGTACTTC

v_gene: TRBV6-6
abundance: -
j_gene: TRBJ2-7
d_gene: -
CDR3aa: CASSYAGDGIRSEQYF
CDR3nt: TGTGCCAGCAGTTACGCTGGGGACGGAATTCGAAGCGAGCAGTACTTC